A single sample is the source of the 23 T cell receptor beta chains below, sequenced in a study of response to subunit inactivated influenza vaccine. TCRdb recomputed calls from the RT-PCR reads with MiXCR, one row per CDR3 protein. The table shows hundreds of thousands of distinct CDR3 sequences, with 15% to 17% occurring only once. The sequencing used PBMCs from blood, collected roughly 13 days after vaccination. The receptors shown here come from a middle-aged man who received an inactivated influenza vaccine.

This clonotype was seen only a few times. The chain uses TRBV6-2 or TRBV6-3 and TRBJ2-7; weak D call: TRBD1 (5 bases). The V and J ends lost 6 bases and 2 bases respectively, with 14 bases between them. Germline CDR1 and CDR2: MNHEY and SVGEGT. There are 14 residues in the CDR3. The CDR3 region is CASSFLTGAYEQYF. CDR3 coding DNA: TGTGCCAGCAGCTTCCTTACAGGAGCCTACGAGCAGTACTTC.

J is TRBJ1-1 and V is TRBV3-1, with TRBD1 as a possible D gene (6 bases). The V gene's germline CDR1 is LGHDT and CDR2 YNNKEL (reference sequence). The V and J ends lost 4 bases and 4 bases respectively, with 13 bases between them. This CDR3 is built from 14 residues. The CDR3 sequence is CASSLEGGGTEAFF. In DNA, the CDR3 is TGTGCCAGCAGCCTCGAGGGAGGGGGCACTGAAGCTTTCTTT.

The CDR3 DNA reads TGTGCCAGCAGCTTAGGATGGAGTGGCCAGGGGCCCCAGCATTTT. Translating it yields CASSLGWSGQGPQHF. This chain joins TRBV7-2 and TRBJ1-5; D might be TRBD1 (5 bases). This CDR3 is built from 15 residues. CDR1 and CDR2 (germline): SGHTA, FQGNSA. V was trimmed by 1 base and J by 9 bases, leaving 16 bases between them.

This clonotype was counted only a few times. V gene TRBV7-2 combines with J gene TRBJ2-7; 10 bases line up with TRBD2. The V gene end was trimmed by 5 bases and the J gene end by 2 bases; junction bases not matched to a gene: 6. Germline CDR1 and CDR2: SGHTA and FQGNSA. CDR3 length equals 15 residues. The CDR3 DNA reads TGTGCCAGCAGCCCGAGCGGGGGGGCCGCCTACGAGCAGTACTTC. Its translation is CASSPSGGAAYEQYF. Full variable domain (missing parts from reference TRBV7-2 and TRBJ2-7): GAGVSQSPSNKVTEKGKDVELRCDPISGHTALYWYRQSLGQGLEFLIYFQGNSAPDKSGLPSDRFSAERTGGSVSTLTIQRTQQEDSAVYLCASSPSGGAAYEQYFGPGTRLTVT.

This chain connects TRBV20-1 to TRBJ2-1; tentative D call: TRBD1 (6 bases). Germline V gene lookup returns CDR1 DFQATT and CDR2 SNEGSKA (reference sequence). CDR3 length equals 13 residues. Trimming took 6 bases from V and 9 from J, leaving 18 bases between them. CDR3: CSALLGAGGEQFF. DNA for the CDR3: TGCAGTGCCCTATTGGGGGCTGGGGGTGAGCAGTTCTTC.

Points on this clonotype: Given a much more abundant clone one base away, this may be a read error. J is TRBJ2-6 and V is TRBV6-1; D gene uncertain. The CDR3 totals 14 residues. The germline gives CDR1 MNHNS, CDR2 SASEGT. The V gene lost 2 bases and the J gene lost 0 bases, with 2 bases spanning the gap. The CDR3 is CASSEISGANVLTF. The CDR3 DNA reads TGTGCCAGCAGTGAAATCTCTGGGGCCAACGTCCTGACTTTC.

This clonotype has a count of ten or more. V gene TRBV20-1 combines with J gene TRBJ2-7, with a weak D call TRBD2 (5 bases). The CDR3 runs 13 residues. The germline CDR1 and CDR2 sequences are DFQATT and SNEGSKA (reference sequence). The V end was cut by 6 bases, the J end by 4 bases, with 16 bases between. CDR3 bases: TGCAGTGCCAGCTACGTTAGGGAGTACGAGCAGTACTTC. Translated, it gives CSASYVREYEQYF.

The chain couples TRBV7-9 to TRBJ2-4; possibly TRBD2 for D (5 bases). This CDR3 has 14 amino acids. Germline CDR1 SEHNR, CDR2 FQNEAQ (reference sequence). Trimming shortened V by 3 bases and J by 0 bases, and 6 bases separated the two germline ends. CDR3 DNA sequence: TGTGCCAGCAGCTTGGCGGGAGCCAAAAACATTCAGTACTTC. This codes for CASSLAGAKNIQYF.

This clonotype was counted many times. J is TRBJ2-1 and V is TRBV29-1; TRBD1 is a possible D gene (5 bases). The CDR3 runs 15 residues. Germline assignment: CDR1 SQVTM and CDR2 ANQGSEA. V was shortened by 7 bases and J by 0 bases, with 16 bases between the two germline ends. Written as DNA, the CDR3 is TGCAGCGGCTCCCGACAGCGAGGCTCCTACAATGAGCAGTTCTTC. Amino acid sequence: CSGSRQRGSYNEQFF.

This clonotype has just a few counts. This chain joins TRBV14 and TRBJ2-3; D possibly corresponds to TRBD2 (6 bases). The V gene lost 1 base and the J gene lost 0 bases, with 14 bases spanning the gap. Germline CDR1 is SGHDN and CDR2 is FVKESK. The CDR3 is 17 residues long. CDR3 nucleotides: TGTGCCAGCAGCCAAGCTGGCGGGACCTATAGCACAGATACGCAGTATTTT. This gives the protein CASSQAGGTYSTDTQYF.

The CDR3 spells CSVRTGSGYGYTF. The CDR3 DNA reads TGCAGCGTACGGACAGGGTCGGGCTATGGCTACACCTTC. This chain joins TRBV29-1 and TRBJ1-2, with 8 bases matching TRBD1. Germline CDR1 SQVTM, CDR2 ANQGSEA. Trimming removed 6 bases from V and 4 bases from J; junction bases left unmatched: 7. The CDR3 is 13 residues long.

This clonotype turned up a few times. V is TRBV20-1 and J is TRBJ1-5; weak D call: TRBD1 (5 bases). Germline CDR1 is DFQATT and CDR2 is SNEGSKA (reference sequence). The ends were cut back, 6 bases at V and 0 bases at J, with 6 bases in the middle. The CDR3 loop spans 12 amino acids. The CDR3 loop is CSAGVSNQPQHF. The CDR3 nucleotides are TGCAGTGCAGGGGTTAGCAATCAGCCCCAGCATTTT.

The gene calls are TRBV10-3 and TRBJ2-7, with TRBD1 matching over 8 bases. CDR3 length: 12 residues. Trimming took 11 bases from V and 4 from J; bases not matched to a gene: 7. The germline V gene encodes CDR1 ENHRY and CDR2 SYGVKD. The CDR3 reads CAATGQGYEQYF. The CDR3 bases are TGTGCCGCCACCGGACAGGGTTACGAGCAGTACTTC.

The V gene is TRBV5-1, the J gene TRBJ2-2; 10 bases align to TRBD2. Germline-derived CDR1 and CDR2 are SGHRS and YFSETQ. The length of the CDR3 is 18 residues. V shed 1 base, J shed 0 bases, and the junction held 6 bases outside the gene matches. CDR3 in amino acids: CASSLLAGGKANTGELFF. The CDR3 bases are TGCGCCAGCAGCTTGTTAGCGGGGGGCAAAGCGAACACCGGGGAGCTGTTTTTT.

A few counts support this clonotype. The rearrangement links TRBV7-9 to TRBJ2-5; no reliable D call. CDR1 is SEHNR and CDR2 is FQNEAQ in the germline V gene (reference sequence). Trimming removed 4 bases at V and 2 bases at J, with 14 bases between. The CDR3 length is 15 residues. CDR3 nucleotides: TGTGCCAGCAGCTCCCTTCTAGGCAGGCAAGAGACCCAGTACTTC. The encoded protein is CASSSLLGRQETQYF.

This clonotype has a count of ten or more. CDR3 in amino acids: CASSLAGQINTEAFF. CDR3 nucleotide sequence: TGTGCCAGCAGCTTAGCCGGACAGATTAACACTGAAGCTTTCTTT. The chain employs TRBV7-2 and TRBJ1-1; D is possibly TRBD1 (6 bases). CDR1 is SGHTA, CDR2 FQGNSA, per germline. V was clipped by 0 bases and J by 2 bases, with 10 bases between them. The CDR3 covers 15 residues.

This clonotype was seen only a few times. This chain joins TRBV4-3 and TRBJ2-5; D gene ambiguous. This CDR3 has 15 residues. Germline lookup yields CDR1 LGHNA and CDR2 YSLEER. With 3 bases removed from V and 2 bases from J, the gap between germline ends came to 13 bases. CDR3: CASSHRWVPQETQYF. The DNA for the CDR3 is TGCGCCAGCAGCCACCGATGGGTGCCACAAGAGACCCAGTACTTC.

This clonotype occurred many times. This chain connects TRBV29-1 to TRBJ2-7; 10 bases match TRBD1. Germline values: CDR1 SQVTM, CDR2 ANQGSEA. J gave up 4 bases and V 1 base, and 10 bases lay outside the gene matches. The CDR3 spans 16 residues. The CDR3 bases are TGCAGCGTTGAAGGTTCCTTGGGACAGGGGATTTACGAGCAGTACTTC. Translated, it gives CSVEGSLGQGIYEQYF.

The V call is TRBV20-1, the J call TRBJ1-5; D not resolved. Germline CDR1 is DFQATT and CDR2 is SNEGSKA (reference sequence). The CDR3 contains 11 residues. V shed 4 bases and J shed 4 bases, with 5 bases lying between them. The CDR3 reads CSANGNQPQHF. The CDR3 DNA sequence: TGCAGTGCTAATGGAAATCAGCCCCAGCATTTT.

The genes are TRBV28 and TRBJ2-6; D possibly corresponds to TRBD2 (5 bases). The CDR3 has 15 residues. Germline CDR1 reads MDHEN; CDR2 reads SYDVKM. V lost 7 bases and J 0 bases, leaving 10 bases between the germline ends. The CDR3 sequence: CASTEGTSGANVLTF. For the CDR3, the DNA is TGTGCCAGCACCGAGGGAACCTCTGGGGCCAACGTCCTGACTTTC.

This clonotype has only a few counts. The CDR3 DNA sequence: TGTGCCAGCAGCTTATCCTTAGCGGGGCGGGAGACCCAGTACTTC. Encoded protein: CASSLSLAGRETQYF. The chain has TRBV11-2 and TRBJ2-5; 8 positions match TRBD2. The CDR3 loop spans 15 amino acids. Germline-derived CDR1 and CDR2 are SGHAT and FQNNGV. V lost 2 bases to trimming and J lost 5 bases; unmatched junction nucleotides: 7.

This clonotype has a handful of counts. The chain combines TRBV29-1 with TRBJ2-1, with D maybe TRBD2 (5 bases). V lost 6 bases, J lost 6 bases, and 18 bases lay in between. This CDR3 has 14 amino acids. Germline loops: CDR1 SQVTM, CDR2 ANQGSEA. CDR3 in DNA: TGCAGCGTCCAACCGGGCAGCCGGGGCAATGAGCAGTTCTTC. Amino acids: CSVQPGSRGNEQFF.

In DNA, the CDR3 is TGTGCCAGCACTAGCGGGGGGGCGGGTGTCGAGCAGTACTTC. Translating gives CASTSGGAGVEQYF. The rearrangement links TRBV6-1 to TRBJ2-7; 12 bases map to TRBD2. Germline trimming cut 7 bases from V and 6 bases from J; bases unmatched to any gene: 7. The CDR3 has 14 residues. Germline-derived CDR1 and CDR2 are MNHNS and SASEGT.